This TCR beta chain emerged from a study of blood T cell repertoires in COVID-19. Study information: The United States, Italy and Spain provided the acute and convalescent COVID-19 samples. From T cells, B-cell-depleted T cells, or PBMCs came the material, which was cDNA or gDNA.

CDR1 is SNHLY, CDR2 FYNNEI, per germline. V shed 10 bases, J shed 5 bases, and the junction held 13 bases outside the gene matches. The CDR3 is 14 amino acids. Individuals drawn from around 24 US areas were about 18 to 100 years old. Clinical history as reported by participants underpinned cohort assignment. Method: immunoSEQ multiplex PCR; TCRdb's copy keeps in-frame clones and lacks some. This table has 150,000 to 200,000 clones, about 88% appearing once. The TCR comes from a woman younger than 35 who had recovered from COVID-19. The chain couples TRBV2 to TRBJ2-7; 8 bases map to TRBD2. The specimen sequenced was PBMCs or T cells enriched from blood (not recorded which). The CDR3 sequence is CAMRKAGASDEQYF. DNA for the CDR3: TGTGCCATGCGAAAAGCGGGAGCCTCGGACGAGCAGTACTTC.